This T cell receptor beta chain was profiled in a study of T cell changes during pregnancy in multiple sclerosis. This CDR3 spans 14 amino acids. Between the trimmed V and J ends, which lost 3 bases and 4 bases, there was a span of 12 bases. Germline V gene sequence: CDR1 SGHTA, CDR2 FQGNSA. The table came from immunoSEQ multiplex PCR; TCRdb's copy has only in-frame clones and leaves some out. The sample has some 71,000 clones, 90% to 95% seen once. The material sequenced was CD4+ T cells from peripheral blood mononuclear cells, taken in the third trimester of pregnancy. The chain carries TRBV7-2 and TRBJ1-2; no firm D call. The source of this sequence is a female donor in good health, enrolled as a control in a pregnancy study. For the CDR3, the DNA is TGTGCCAGCAGCTTTATGGGCGAGGGCTATGGCTACACCTTC. As protein: CASSFMGEGYGYTF.